This T cell receptor (beta chain) was recovered during a study of regulatory T cells in long-lasting Graves disease. Relying on iRepertoire HTBI primers and Arm-PCR of CDR3 regions, the team built TCR beta libraries. MiXCR, applied by TCRdb to the multiplex PCR reads, yields one record per CDR3 protein. The sample contains fewer than 550,000 distinct CDR3 sequences, over 15% of which appear only once. Documented time point: newly diagnosed GD, antithyroid drugs for less than 3 months. PBMCs were the source of the RNA used for TCR sequencing. Collection of peripheral blood (around 10 milliliters) was done using EDTA tubes. Germline lookup yields CDR1 LGHDT and CDR2 YNNKEL (reference sequence). V was cut by 1 base and J by 4 bases, with 16 bases left in between. CDR3 length: 16 residues. In addition, the sample was reused for a study of T cells in Graves' hyperthyroidism and ophthalmopathy. As that report states: The TCR CDR3 first-round RT-PCR relied on the HTBI primer set.

Sequencing used peripheral blood mononuclear cells (PBMCs), obtained at new diagnosis, from a patient treated with antithyroid drugs. This TCR was recovered from a woman under 30 with Graves disease. The genes are TRBV3-1 and TRBJ1-2; D ambiguous. The CDR3 DNA follows: TGTGCCAGCAGCCAAGTCGAGGGAATCGGCGGCTATGGCTACACCTTC. Amino acid sequence: CASSQVEGIGGYGYTF.